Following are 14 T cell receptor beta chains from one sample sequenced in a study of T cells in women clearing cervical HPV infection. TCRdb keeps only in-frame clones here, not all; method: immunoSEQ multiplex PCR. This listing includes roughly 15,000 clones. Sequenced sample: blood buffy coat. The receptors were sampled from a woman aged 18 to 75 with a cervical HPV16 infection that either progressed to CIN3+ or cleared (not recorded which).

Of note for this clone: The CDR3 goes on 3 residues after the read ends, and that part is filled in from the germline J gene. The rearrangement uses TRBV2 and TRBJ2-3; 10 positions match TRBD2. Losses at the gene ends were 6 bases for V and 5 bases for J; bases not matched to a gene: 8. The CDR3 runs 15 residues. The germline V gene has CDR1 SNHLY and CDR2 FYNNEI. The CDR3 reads CASRPLAGARDTQYF. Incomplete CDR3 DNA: TGTGCCAGCAGACCTCTAGCGGGGGCCAGAGATACG.

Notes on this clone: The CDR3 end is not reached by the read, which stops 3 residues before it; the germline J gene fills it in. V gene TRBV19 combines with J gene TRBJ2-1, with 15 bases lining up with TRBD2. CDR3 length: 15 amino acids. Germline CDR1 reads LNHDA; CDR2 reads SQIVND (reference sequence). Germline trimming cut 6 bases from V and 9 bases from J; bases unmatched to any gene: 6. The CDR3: CASSSKGLAGGEQFF. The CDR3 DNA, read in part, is TGTGCCAGTAGCTCGAAGGGACTAGCGGGAGGTGAG.

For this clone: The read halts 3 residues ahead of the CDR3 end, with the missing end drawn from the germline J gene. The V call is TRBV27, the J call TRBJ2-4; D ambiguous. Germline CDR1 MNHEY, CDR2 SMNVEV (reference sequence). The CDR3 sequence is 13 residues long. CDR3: CASSPGPPPGQYF. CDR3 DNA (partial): TGTGCCAGCAGTCCAGGCCCCCCCCCTGGT.

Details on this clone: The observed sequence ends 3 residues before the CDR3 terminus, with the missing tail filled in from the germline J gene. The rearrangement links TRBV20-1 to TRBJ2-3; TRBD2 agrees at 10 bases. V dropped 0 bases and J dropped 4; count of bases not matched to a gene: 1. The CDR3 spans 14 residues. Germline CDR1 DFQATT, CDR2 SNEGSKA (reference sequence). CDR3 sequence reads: CSARELAGSDTQYF. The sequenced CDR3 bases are TGCAGTGCTAGAGAACTAGCGGGGTCAGATACG.

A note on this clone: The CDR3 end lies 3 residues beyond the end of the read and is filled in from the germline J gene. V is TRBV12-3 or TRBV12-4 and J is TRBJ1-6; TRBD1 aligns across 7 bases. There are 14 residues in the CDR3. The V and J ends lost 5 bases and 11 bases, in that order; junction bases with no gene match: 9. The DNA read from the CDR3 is TGTGCCAGCAGTCAAGACAGGGAAGGTACACCC. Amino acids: CASSQDREGTP. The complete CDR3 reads CASSQDREGTPLHF.

The CDR3 spells CSARYGGTEAFF. The sequenced part of the CDR3 DNA is TGCAGTGCTAGATACGGGGGGACTGAA. This sequence joins TRBV20-1 and TRBJ1-1; TRBD1 might be the D (5 bases). The read falls 3 residues short of the CDR3 end, and the missing part is taken from the germline J gene. CDR1 is DFQATT, CDR2 SNEGSKA, per germline (reference sequence). The V and J ends lost 2 bases and 5 bases respectively, with 9 bases between them. The CDR3 spans 12 residues.

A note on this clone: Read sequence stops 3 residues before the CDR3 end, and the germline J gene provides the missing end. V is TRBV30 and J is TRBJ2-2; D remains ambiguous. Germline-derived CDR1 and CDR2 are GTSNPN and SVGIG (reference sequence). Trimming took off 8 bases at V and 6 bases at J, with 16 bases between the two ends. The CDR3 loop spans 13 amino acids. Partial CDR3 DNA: TGTGCCAGCCTATGGGCGTCTGCCGGGGAG. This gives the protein CASLWASAGE. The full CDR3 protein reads CASLWASAGELFF. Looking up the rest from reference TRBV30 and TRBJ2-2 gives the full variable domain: SQTIHQWPATLVQPVGSPLSLECTVEGTSNPNLYWYRQAAGRGLQLLFYSVGIGQISSEVPQNLSASRPQDRQFILSSKKLLLSDSGFYLCASLWASAGELFFGEGSRLTVL.

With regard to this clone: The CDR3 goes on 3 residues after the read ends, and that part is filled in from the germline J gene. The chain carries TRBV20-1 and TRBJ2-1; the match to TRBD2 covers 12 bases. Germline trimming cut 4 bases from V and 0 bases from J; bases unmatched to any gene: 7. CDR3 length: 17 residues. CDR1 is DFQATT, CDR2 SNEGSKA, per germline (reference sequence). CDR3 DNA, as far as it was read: TGCAGTGCTAATGGACTAGCGGGGCCGAGCTCCTACAATGAG. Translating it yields CSANGLAGPSSYNE. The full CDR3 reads CSANGLAGPSSYNEQFF.

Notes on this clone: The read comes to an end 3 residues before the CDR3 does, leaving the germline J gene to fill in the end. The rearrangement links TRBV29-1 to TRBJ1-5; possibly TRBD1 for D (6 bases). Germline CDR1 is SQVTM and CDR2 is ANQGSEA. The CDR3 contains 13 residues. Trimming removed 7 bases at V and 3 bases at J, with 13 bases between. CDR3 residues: CSDTDRNNQPQHF. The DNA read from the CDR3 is TGCAGCGACACGGACAGAAACAATCAGCCC.

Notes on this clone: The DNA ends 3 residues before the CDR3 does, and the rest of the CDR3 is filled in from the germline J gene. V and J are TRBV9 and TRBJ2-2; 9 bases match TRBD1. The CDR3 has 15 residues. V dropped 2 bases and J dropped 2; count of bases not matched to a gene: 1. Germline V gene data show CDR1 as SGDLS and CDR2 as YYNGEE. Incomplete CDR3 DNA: TGTGCCAGCAGCGTGACAGGGGGTAACACCGGGGAG. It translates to CASSVTGGNTGE. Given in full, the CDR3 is CASSVTGGNTGELFF.

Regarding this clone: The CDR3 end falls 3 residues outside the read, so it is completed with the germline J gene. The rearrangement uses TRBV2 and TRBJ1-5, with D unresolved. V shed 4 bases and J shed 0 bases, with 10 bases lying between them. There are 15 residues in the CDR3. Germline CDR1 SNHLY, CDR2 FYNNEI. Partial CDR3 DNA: TGTGCCAGCAGTGGGGCTTTGAGTAGCAATCAGCCC. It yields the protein CASSGALSSNQP. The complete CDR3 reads CASSGALSSNQPQHF.

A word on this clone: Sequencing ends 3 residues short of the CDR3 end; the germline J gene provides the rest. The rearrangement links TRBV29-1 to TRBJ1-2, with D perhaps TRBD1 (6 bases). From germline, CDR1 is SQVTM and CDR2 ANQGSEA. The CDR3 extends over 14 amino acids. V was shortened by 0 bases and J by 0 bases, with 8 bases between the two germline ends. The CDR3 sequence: CSVEEDRTNYGYTF. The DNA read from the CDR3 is TGCAGCGTTGAAGAGGACAGAACTAACTATGGC.

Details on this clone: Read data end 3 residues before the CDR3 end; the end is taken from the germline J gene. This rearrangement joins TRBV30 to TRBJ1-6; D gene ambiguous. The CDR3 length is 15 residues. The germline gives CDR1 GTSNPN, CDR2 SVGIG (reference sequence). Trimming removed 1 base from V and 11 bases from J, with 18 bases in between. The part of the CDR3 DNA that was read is TGTGCCTGGAGTGAAGATGGACTGCGCCAGGCACCC. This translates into CAWSEDGLRQAP. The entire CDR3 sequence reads CAWSEDGLRQAPLHF.

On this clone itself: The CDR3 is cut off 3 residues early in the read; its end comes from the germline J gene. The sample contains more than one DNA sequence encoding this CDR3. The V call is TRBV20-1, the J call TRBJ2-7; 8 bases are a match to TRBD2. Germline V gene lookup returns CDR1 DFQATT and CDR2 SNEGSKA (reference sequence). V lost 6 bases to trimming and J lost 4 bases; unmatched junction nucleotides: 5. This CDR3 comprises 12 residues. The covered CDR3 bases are TGCAGTGCCCGGGAGGGACTGTACGAG. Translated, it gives CSAREGLYE. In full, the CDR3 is CSAREGLYEQYF.